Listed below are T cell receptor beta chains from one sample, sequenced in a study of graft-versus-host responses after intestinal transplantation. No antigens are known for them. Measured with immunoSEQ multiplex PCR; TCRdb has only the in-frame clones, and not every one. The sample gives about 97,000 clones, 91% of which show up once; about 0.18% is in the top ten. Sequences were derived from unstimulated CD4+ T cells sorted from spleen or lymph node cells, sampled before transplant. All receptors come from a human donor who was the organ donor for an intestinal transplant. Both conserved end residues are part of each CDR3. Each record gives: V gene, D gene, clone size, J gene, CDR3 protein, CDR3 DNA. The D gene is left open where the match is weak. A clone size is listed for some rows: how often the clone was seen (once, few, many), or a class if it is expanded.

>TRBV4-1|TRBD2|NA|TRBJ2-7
CASSLAGGNEQYF
TGCGCCAGCAGCCTCGCGGGGGGGAACGAGCAGTACTTC
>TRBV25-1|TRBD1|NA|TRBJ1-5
CASSDRGQWHF
TGTGCCAGCAGTGACAGGGGGCAATGGCATTTT
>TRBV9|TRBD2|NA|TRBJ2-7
CASSVGGTSAEQYF
TGTGCCAGCAGCGTAGGAGGGACTAGTGCCGAGCAGTACTTC
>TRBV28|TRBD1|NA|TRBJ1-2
CASSLIRQGSGYTF
TGTGCCAGCAGTTTAATCAGACAGGGGAGTGGCTACACCTTC
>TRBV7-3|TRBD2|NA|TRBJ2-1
CASSSRSPSGVYNEQFF
TGTGCCAGCAGCTCAAGGTCCCCTAGCGGGGTCTACAATGAGCAGTTCTTC
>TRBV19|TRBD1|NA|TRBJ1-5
CASSTRTGGNQPQHF
TGTGCCAGCTCAACCCGGACAGGGGGCAATCAGCCCCAGCATTTT
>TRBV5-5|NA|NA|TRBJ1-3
CASSPNLAGNTIYF
TGTGCCAGCAGCCCTAATCTGGCTGGAAACACCATATATTTT
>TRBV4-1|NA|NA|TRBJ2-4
CASSQDLAGAKNIQYF
TGCGCCAGCAGCCAAGACTTGGCAGGGGCCAAAAACATTCAGTACTTC
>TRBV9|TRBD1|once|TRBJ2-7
CASTTGDWSYEQYF
TGTGCCAGCACCACAGGGGATTGGTCCTACGAGCAGTACTTC
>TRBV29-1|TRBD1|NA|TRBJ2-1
CSVRRDRGYSEQFF
TGCAGCGTCCGCCGGGACAGGGGTTATAGTGAGCAGTTCTTC
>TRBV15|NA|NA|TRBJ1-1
CATSREGSMNTEAFF
TGTGCCACCAGCAGAGAGGGCAGCATGAACACTGAAGCTTTCTTT
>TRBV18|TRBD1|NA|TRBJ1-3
CASSPYADRSSGNTIYF
TGTGCCAGCTCACCATACGCGGACAGGAGCTCTGGAAACACCATATATTTT
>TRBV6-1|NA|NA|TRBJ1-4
CASSKPGRQLFF
TGTGCCAGCAGTAAGCCGGGAAGGCAACTGTTTTTT
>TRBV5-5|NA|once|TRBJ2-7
CASSLVGSLAEQYF
TGTGCCAGCAGCTTGGTGGGCTCCCTAGCCGAGCAGTACTTC
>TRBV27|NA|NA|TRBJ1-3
CASSLREPRTGNTIYF
TGTGCCAGCAGTTTAAGAGAACCACGAACTGGAAACACCATATATTTT
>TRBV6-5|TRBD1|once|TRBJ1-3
CASSYRTGANTIYF
TGTGCCAGCAGTTACCGGACAGGGGCGAACACCATATATTTT
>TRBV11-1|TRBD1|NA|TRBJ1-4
CASSRGQGPNEKLFF
TGTGCCAGCAGCCGCGGACAGGGGCCTAATGAAAAACTGTTTTTT
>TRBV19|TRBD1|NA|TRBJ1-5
CASSTTQGGANQPQHF
TGTGCCAGTAGTACAACCCAAGGGGGCGCCAATCAGCCCCAGCATTTT
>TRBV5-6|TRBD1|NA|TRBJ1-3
CASSLVLTGDSGNTIYF
TGTGCCAGCAGCTTGGTTTTAACAGGGGACTCTGGAAACACCATATATTTT
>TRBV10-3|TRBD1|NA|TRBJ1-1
CAISADRGNTEAFF
TGTGCCATCAGTGCGGACAGGGGTAACACTGAAGCTTTCTTT
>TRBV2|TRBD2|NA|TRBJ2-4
CASRDSGGAFGIQYF
TGTGCCAGCAGGGATAGCGGGGGGGCCTTCGGCATTCAGTACTTC
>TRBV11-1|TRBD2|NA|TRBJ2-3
CASSTRGGDTQYF
TGTGCCAGCAGCACCCGGGGGGGGGATACGCAGTATTTT
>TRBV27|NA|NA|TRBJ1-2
CASSFGRGNYGYTF
TGTGCCAGCAGTTTTGGGAGGGGGAACTATGGCTACACCTTC
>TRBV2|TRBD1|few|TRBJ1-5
CASRTGSNQPQHF
TGTGCCAGCAGGACAGGGAGCAATCAGCCCCAGCATTTT
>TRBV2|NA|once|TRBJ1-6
CASSDSRGALHF
TGTGCCAGCAGTGATTCCCGGGGGGCCCTCCACTTT
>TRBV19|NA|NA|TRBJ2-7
CASRERQGSSYEQYF
TGTGCCAGTAGGGAACGGCAGGGGAGCTCCTACGAGCAGTACTTC
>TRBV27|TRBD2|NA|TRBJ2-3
CASSWTSEDTQYF
TGTGCCAGCAGTTGGACTAGCGAGGATACGCAGTATTTT
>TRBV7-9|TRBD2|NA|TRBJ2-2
CARGLASSGELFF
TGTGCACGGGGACTAGCGTCATCCGGGGAGCTGTTTTTT
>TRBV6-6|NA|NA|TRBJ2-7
CASSYLRGLEQYF
TGTGCCAGCAGTTATCTCCGCGGTCTCGAGCAGTACTTC
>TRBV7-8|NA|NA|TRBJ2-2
CASSLGLSNTGELFF
TGTGCCAGCAGCTTAGGGCTTTCGAACACCGGGGAGCTGTTTTTT
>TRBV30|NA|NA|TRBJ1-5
CAWSVVAGGNQPQHF
TGTGCCTGGAGTGTAGTGGCGGGGGGCAATCAGCCCCAGCATTTT
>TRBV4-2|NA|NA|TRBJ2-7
CASSQRGGQGSYEQYF
TGTGCCAGCAGCCAACGTGGTGGGCAGGGGTCCTACGAGCAGTACTTC
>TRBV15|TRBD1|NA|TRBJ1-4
CATSGTGSEKLFF
TGTGCCACCAGCGGGACAGGTAGTGAAAAACTGTTTTTT
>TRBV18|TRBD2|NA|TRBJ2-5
CASSQIGLGGQETQYF
TGTGCCAGCTCACAGATAGGACTAGGAGGCCAAGAGACCCAGTACTTC
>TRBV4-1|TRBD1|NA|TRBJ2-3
CASSQGDRVADTQYF
TGCGCCAGCAGCCAAGGGGACAGGGTCGCAGATACGCAGTATTTT
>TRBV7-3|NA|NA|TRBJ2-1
CATSQQGGDEQFF
TGTGCCACCTCACAACAGGGGGGGGATGAGCAGTTCTTC
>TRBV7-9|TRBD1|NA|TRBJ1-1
CASSRPGTVKNTEAFF
TGTGCCAGCAGCCGACCTGGGACAGTGAAGAACACTGAAGCTTTCTTT
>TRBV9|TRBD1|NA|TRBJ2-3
CASSVVGQGATQYF
TGTGCCAGCAGCGTAGTTGGACAGGGTGCTACGCAGTATTTT
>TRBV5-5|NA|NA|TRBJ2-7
CASSLLSLEQYF
TGTGCCAGCAGCTTGTTGTCCCTCGAGCAGTACTTC
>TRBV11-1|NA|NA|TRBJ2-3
CASSLTGDTQYF
TGTGCCAGCAGCCTGACTGGGGATACGCAGTATTTT
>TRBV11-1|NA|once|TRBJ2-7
CASSFGGPGTYEQYF
TGTGCCAGCAGCTTCGGCGGCCCAGGGACCTACGAGCAGTACTTC
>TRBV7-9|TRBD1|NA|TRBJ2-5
CASSFGTGLQTQYF
TGTGCCAGCAGCTTCGGGACAGGGCTTCAGACCCAGTACTTC
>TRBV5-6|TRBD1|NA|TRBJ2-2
CASSSIDRGLTGELFF
TGTGCCAGCAGCTCGATAGACAGGGGCCTCACCGGGGAGCTGTTTTTT
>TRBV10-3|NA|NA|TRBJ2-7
CATRDSLRYEQYF
TGTGCCACGCGGGACTCCCTACGGTACGAGCAGTACTTC
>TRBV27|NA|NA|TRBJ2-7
CASSLGGLFGEQYF
TGTGCCAGCAGTTTGGGGGGGCTCTTCGGGGAGCAGTACTTC
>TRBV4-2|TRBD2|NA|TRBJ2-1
CASSQPSGGESYNEQFF
TGTGCCAGCAGCCAACCCAGCGGGGGGGAATCCTACAATGAGCAGTTCTTC